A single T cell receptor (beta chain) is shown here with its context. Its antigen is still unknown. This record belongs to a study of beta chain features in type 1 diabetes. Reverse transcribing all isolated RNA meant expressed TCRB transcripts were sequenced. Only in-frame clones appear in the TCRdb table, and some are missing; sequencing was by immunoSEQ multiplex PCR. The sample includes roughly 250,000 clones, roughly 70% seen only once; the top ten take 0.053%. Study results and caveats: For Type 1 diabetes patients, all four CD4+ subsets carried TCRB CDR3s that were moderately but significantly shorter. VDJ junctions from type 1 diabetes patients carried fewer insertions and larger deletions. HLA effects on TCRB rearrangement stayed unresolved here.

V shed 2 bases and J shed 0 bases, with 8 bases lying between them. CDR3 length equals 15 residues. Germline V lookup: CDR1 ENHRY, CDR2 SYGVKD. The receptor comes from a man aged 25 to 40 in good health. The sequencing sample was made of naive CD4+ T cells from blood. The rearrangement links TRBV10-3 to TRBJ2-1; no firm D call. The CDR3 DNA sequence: TGTGCCATCAGTGAGGGTCCCAACTCCTACAATGAGCAGTTCTTC. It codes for CAISEGPNSYNEQFF.